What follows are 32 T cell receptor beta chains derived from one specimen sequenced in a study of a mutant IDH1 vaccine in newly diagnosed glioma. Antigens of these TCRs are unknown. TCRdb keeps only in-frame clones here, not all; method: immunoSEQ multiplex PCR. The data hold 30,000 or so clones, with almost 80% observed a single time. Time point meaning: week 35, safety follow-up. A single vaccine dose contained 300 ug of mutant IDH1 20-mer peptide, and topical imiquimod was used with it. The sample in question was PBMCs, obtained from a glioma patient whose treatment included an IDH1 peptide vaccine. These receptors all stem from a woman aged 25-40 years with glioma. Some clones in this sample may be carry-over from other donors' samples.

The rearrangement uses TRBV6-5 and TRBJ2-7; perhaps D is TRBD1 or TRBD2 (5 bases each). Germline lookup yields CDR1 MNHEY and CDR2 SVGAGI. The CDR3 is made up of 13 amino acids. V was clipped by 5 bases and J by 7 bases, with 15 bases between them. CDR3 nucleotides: TGTGCCAGCAGTAACCGGGGCTGGGGGGAGCAGTACTTC. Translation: CASSNRGWGEQYF.

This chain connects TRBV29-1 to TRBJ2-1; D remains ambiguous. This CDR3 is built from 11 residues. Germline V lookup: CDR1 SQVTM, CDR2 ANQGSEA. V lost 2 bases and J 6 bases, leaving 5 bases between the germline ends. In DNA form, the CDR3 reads TGCAGCGTTGAACTCGGCAATGAGCAGTTCTTC. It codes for CSVELGNEQFF.

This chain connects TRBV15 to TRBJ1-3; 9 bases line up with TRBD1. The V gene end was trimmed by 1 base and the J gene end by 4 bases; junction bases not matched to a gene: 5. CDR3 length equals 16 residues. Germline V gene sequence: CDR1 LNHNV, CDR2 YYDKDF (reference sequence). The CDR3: CATSRAGTGSGNTIYF. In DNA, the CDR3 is TGTGCCACCAGCAGAGCCGGGACAGGGTCAGGAAACACCATATATTTT.

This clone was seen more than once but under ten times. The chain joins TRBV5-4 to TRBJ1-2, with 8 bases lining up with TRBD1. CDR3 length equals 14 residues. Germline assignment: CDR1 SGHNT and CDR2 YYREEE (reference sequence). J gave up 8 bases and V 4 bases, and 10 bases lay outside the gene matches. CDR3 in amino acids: CASSRTGGMEGYTF. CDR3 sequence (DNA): TGTGCCAGCAGCCGAACAGGGGGGATGGAGGGCTACACCTTC.

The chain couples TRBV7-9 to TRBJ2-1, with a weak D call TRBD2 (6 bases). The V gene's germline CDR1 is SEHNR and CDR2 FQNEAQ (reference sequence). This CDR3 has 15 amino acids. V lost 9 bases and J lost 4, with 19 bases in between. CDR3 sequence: CASQLSTSKYNEQFF. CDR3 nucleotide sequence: TGTGCCAGTCAGCTTAGTACTAGCAAGTACAATGAGCAGTTCTTC.

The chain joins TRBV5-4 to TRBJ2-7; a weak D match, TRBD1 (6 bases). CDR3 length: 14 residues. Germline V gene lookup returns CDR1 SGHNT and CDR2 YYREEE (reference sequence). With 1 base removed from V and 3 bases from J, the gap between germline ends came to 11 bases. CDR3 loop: CASSLHQGYYEQYF. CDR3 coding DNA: TGTGCCAGCAGCTTGCACCAGGGGTACTACGAGCAGTACTTC.

In DNA, the CDR3 is TGTGCGAGCCTCAATCCCTACAGGGGAAGGAACATTCAGTACTTC. This codes for CASLNPYRGRNIQYF. V gene TRBV19 combines with J gene TRBJ2-4; TRBD1 matches at 7 bases. This CDR3 has 15 residues. Germline V gene sequence: CDR1 LNHDA, CDR2 SQIVND (reference sequence). Full variable domain (remainder filled in from reference TRBV19 and TRBJ2-4): DGGITQSPKYLFRKEGQNVTLSCEQNLNHDAMYWYRQDPGQGLRLIYYSQIVNDFQKGDIAEGYSVSREKKESFPLTVTSAQKNPTAFYLCASLNPYRGRNIQYFGAGTRLSVL.

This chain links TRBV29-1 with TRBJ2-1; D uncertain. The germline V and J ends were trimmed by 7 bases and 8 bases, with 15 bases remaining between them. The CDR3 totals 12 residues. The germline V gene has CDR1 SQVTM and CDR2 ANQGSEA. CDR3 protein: CSALDGPHEQFF. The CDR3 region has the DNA TGCAGCGCTCTAGACGGGCCCCATGAGCAGTTCTTC.

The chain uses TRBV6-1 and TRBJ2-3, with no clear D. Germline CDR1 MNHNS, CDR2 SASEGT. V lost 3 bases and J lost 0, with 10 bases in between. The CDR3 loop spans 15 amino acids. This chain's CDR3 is CASSERSYSTDTQYF. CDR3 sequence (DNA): TGTGCCAGCAGTGAGCGATCCTATAGCACAGATACGCAGTATTTT.

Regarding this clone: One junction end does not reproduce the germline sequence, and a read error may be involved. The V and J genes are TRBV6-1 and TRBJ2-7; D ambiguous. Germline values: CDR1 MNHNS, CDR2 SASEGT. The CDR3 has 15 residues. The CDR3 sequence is CATSPSPRSSYEQYF. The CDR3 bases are TGTGCCACCAGTCCTTCCCCCCGGAGCTCCTACGAGCAGTACTTC.

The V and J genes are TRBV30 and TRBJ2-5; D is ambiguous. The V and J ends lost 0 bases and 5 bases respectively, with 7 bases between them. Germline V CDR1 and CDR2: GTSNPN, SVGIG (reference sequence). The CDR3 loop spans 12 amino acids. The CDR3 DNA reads TGTGCCTGGAGTGTAGTGTCCGAGACCCAGTACTTC. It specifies CAWSVVSETQYF. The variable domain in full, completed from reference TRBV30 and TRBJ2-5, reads SQTIHQWPATLVQPVGSPLSLECTVEGTSNPNLYWYRQAAGRGLQLLFYSVGIGQISSEVPQNLSASRPQDRQFILSSKKLLLSDSGFYLCAWSVVSETQYFGPGTRLLVL.

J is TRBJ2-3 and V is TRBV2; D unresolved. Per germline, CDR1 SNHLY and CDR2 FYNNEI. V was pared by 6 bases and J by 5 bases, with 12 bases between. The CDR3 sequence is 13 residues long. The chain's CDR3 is CASRERLRDTQYF. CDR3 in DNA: TGTGCCAGCAGAGAACGACTCAGAGATACGCAGTATTTT.

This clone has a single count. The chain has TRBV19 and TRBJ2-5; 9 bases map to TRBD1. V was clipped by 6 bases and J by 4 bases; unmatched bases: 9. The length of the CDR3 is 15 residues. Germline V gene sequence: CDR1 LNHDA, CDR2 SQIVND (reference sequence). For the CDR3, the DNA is TGTGCCAGTAGATCGTTACAGGGGGCGGGAGAGACCCAGTACTTC. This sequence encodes CASRSLQGAGETQYF.

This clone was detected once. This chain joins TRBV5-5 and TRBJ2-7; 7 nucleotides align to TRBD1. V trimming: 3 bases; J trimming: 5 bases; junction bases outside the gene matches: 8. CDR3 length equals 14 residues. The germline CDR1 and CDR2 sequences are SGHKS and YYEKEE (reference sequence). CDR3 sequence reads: CASSSRDSRNEQYF. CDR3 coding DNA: TGTGCCAGCAGCTCACGGGACAGTAGGAACGAGCAGTACTTC.

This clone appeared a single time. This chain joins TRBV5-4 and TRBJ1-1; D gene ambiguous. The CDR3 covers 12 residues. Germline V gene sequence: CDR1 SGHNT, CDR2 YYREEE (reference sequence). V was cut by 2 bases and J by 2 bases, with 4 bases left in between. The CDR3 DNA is TGTGCCAGCAGCTTCTTAAACACTGAAGCTTTCTTT. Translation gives CASSFLNTEAFF.

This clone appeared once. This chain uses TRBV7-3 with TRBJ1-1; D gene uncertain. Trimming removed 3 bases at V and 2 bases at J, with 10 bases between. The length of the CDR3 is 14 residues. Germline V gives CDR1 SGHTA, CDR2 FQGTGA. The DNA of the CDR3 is TGTGCCAGCAGCTTGGGAGGAGTAAACACTGAAGCTTTCTTT. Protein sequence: CASSLGGVNTEAFF.

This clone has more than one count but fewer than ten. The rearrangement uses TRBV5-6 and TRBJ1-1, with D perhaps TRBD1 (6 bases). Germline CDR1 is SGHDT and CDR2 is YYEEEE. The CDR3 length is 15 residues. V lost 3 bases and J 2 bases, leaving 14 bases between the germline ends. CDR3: CASSSWPGVNTEAFF. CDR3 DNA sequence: TGTGCCAGCAGCTCATGGCCAGGGGTCAACACTGAAGCTTTCTTT.

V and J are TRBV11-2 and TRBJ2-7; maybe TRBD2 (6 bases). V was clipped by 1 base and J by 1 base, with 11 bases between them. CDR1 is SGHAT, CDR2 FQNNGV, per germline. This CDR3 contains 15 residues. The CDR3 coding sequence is TGTGCCAGCAGCTTAGGCGAGCGGGCATCCTACGAGCAGTACTTC. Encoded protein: CASSLGERASYEQYF.

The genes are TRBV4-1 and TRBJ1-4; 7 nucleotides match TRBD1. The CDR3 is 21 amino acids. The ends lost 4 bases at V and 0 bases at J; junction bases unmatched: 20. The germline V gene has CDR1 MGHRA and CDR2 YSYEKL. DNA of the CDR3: TGCGCCAGCAGCCCCGAGGGGTGGGAGGGGGCCATTCATGCAACTAATGAAAAACTGTTTTTT. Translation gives CASSPEGWEGAIHATNEKLFF.

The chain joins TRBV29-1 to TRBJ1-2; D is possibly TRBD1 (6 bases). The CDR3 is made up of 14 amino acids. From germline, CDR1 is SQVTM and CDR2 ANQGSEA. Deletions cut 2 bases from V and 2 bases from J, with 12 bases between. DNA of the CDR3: TGCAGCGTTGAACCCTCACAGGGCAACTATGGCTACACCTTC. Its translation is CSVEPSQGNYGYTF.

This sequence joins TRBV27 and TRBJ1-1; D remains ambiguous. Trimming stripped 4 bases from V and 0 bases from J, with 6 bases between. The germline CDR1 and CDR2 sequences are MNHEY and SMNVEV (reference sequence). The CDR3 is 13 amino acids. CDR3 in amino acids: CASSSGMNTEAFF. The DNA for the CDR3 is TGTGCCAGCAGTTCCGGGATGAACACTGAAGCTTTCTTT.

The CDR3 reads CASSITGINTEAFF. DNA for the CDR3: TGTGCCAGTAGTATCACAGGGATTAACACTGAAGCTTTCTTT. The gene calls are TRBV19 and TRBJ1-1; D might be TRBD1 (6 bases). V was clipped by 3 bases and J by 2 bases, with 10 bases between them. The CDR3 runs 14 residues. Germline CDR1 and CDR2: LNHDA and SQIVND (reference sequence). Supplemented by reference TRBV19 and TRBJ1-1, the full variable domain reads DGGITQSPKYLFRKEGQNVTLSCEQNLNHDAMYWYRQDPGQGLRLIYYSQIVNDFQKGDIAEGYSVSREKKESFPLTVTSAQKNPTAFYLCASSITGINTEAFFGQGTRLTVV.

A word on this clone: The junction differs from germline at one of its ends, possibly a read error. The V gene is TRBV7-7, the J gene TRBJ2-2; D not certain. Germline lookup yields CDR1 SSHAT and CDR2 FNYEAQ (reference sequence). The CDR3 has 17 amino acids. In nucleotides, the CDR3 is TGTGCTAGCAGCTCCTCTCGTGGAGTAGCCGGCACCGGGGAGCTGTTTTTT. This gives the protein CASSSSRGVAGTGELFF.

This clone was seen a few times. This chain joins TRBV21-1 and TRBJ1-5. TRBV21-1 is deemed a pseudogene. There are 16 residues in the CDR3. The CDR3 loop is CASSKGRPDGDQPQHF. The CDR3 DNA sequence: TGTGCCAGCAGCAAAGGACGTCCGGACGGGGATCAGCCCCAGCATTTT.

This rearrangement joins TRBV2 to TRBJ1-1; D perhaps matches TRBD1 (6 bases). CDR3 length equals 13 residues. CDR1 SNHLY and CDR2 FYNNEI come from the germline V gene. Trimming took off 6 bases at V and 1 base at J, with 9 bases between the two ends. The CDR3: CASSNRENTEAFF. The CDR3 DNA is TGTGCCAGCAGCAACAGGGAGAACACTGAAGCTTTCTTT.

Here the CDR3 reads CASTPGDQGEQYF. The CDR3 DNA follows: TGTGCCAGTACCCCGGGGGACCAGGGGGAGCAGTACTTC. The V call is TRBV19, the J call TRBJ2-7, with D tentatively TRBD1 or TRBD2 (6 bases each). Trimming shortened V by 7 bases and J by 7 bases, and 17 bases separated the two germline ends. The CDR3 extends over 13 amino acids. The germline gives CDR1 LNHDA, CDR2 SQIVND (reference sequence). Variable domain in full (rest from reference TRBV19 and TRBJ2-7): DGGITQSPKYLFRKEGQNVTLSCEQNLNHDAMYWYRQDPGQGLRLIYYSQIVNDFQKGDIAEGYSVSREKKESFPLTVTSAQKNPTAFYLCASTPGDQGEQYFGPGTRLTVT.

The CDR3 nucleotides are TGTGCCGGACAGAGGGAAGAGACCCAGTACTTC. Encoded protein: CAGQREETQYF. The chain combines TRBV30 with TRBJ2-5, with D maybe TRBD1 (6 bases). CDR3 length: 11 amino acids. The V gene's germline CDR1 is GTSNPN and CDR2 SVGIG (reference sequence). The V gene lost 8 bases and the J gene lost 3 bases, with 10 bases spanning the gap.

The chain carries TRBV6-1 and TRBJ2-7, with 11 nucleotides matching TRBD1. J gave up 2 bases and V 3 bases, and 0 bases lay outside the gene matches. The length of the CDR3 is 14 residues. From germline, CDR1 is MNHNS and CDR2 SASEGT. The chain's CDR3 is CASSEGQGAYEQYF. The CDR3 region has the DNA TGTGCCAGCAGTGAGGGACAGGGGGCCTACGAGCAGTACTTC.

The DNA for the CDR3 is TGTGCCAGTGGGACAGGGGGCCATGAGCAGTTCTTC. Amino acids: CASGTGGHEQFF. This chain connects TRBV19 to TRBJ2-1; 12 positions agree with TRBD1. V lost 8 bases and J lost 8; bases outside the gene matches: 1. CDR3 length: 12 residues. CDR1 and CDR2 from the germline V gene are LNHDA and SQIVND (reference sequence).

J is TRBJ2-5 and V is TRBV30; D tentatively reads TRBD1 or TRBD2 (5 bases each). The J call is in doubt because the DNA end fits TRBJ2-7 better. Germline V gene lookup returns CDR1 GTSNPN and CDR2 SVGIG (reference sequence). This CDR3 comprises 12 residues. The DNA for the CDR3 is TGTGCCTGTCGGGGCAGATCCTACGAGCAGTACTTC. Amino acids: CACRGRSYEQYF.

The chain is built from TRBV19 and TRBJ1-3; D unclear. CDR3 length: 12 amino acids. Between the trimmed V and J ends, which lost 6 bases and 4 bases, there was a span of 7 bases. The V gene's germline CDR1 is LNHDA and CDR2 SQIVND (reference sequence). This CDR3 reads CASSPPGNTIYF. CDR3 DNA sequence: TGTGCCAGTAGCCCCCCGGGAAACACCATATATTTT.

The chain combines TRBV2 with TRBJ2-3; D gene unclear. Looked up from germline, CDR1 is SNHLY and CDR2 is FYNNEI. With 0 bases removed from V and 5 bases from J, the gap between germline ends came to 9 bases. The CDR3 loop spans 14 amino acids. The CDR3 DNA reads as TGTGCCAGCAGTGAAGCGCAAGTCATAGATACGCAGTATTTT. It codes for CASSEAQVIDTQYF.